Each of the 12 T cell receptor beta chains below was sequenced from the same sample in a study of T cells in Graves' hyperthyroidism and ophthalmopathy. Amplification of TCR beta CDR3 regions was performed using RNA transcripts as template. TCR CDR3 regions were first amplified by RT-PCR with HTBI primers. From the multiplex PCR reads, TCRdb called clonotypes with MiXCR, one entry per CDR3 protein. The sample includes around 600,000 distinct CDR3 sequences, less than 45% of them seen just once. Sequencing was carried out using peripheral blood or thyroid tissue (not recorded which). These receptors originate from an adult man with Graves' disease, either hyperthyroidism or ophthalmopathy (not recorded which).

This clonotype was counted a few times. The rearrangement links TRBV7-2 to TRBJ1-2, with 9 bases lining up with TRBD1. The CDR3 covers 14 residues. V was clipped by 4 bases and J by 8 bases; unmatched bases: 8. Looked up from germline, CDR1 is SGHTA and CDR2 is FQGNSA. CDR3 residues: CASSWGQGGGGYTF. The DNA for the CDR3 is TGTGCCAGCAGCTGGGGACAGGGTGGAGGCGGCTACACCTTC.

About this clonotype itself: The junction shows a germline mismatch at one end, possibly a read error. This chain joins TRBV29-1 and TRBJ2-7, with a weak D call TRBD1 (5 bases). CDR1 is SQVTM and CDR2 is ANQGSEA in the germline V gene. CDR3 size: 9 residues. The CDR3 bases are TGCAGCGTTGAAGATCGGCAGGGATTC. This gives the protein CSVEDRQGF.

The gene calls are TRBV7-2 and TRBJ2-7; a possible D gene is TRBD1 (6 bases). V was shortened by 4 bases and J by 3 bases, with 16 bases between the two germline ends. CDR3 length: 15 amino acids. Germline V CDR1 and CDR2: SGHTA, FQGNSA. The CDR3 region has the DNA TGTGCCAGCAGCTCCTTACAGGGACCAAACTACGAGCAGTACTTC. Translating it yields CASSSLQGPNYEQYF.

The genes are TRBV2 and TRBJ1-6; D is undetermined. Germline V gives CDR1 SNHLY, CDR2 FYNNEI. V shed 6 bases and J shed 5 bases, with 17 bases lying between them. The CDR3 is 16 amino acids. The CDR3: CASRLGSLLDNSPLHF. The CDR3 nucleotides read TGTGCCAGCAGGCTCGGTTCCCTGCTGGATAATTCACCCCTCCACTTT.

This clonotype has more than one count but fewer than ten. The V gene is TRBV19, the J gene TRBJ1-5; TRBD1 matches at 7 bases. The CDR3 is made up of 14 amino acids. Losses at the gene ends were 6 bases for V and 5 bases for J; bases not matched to a gene: 7. In germline, CDR1 is LNHDA, CDR2 SQIVND (reference sequence). The CDR3 loop is CASRLGTEHQPQHF. As DNA, the CDR3 is TGTGCCAGTAGACTCGGGACAGAACATCAGCCCCAGCATTTT.

V is TRBV5-6 and J is TRBJ1-5; TRBD1 is a possible D gene (5 bases). This CDR3 contains 15 residues. V was pared by 4 bases and J by 7 bases, with 18 bases between. CDR1 and CDR2 from the germline V gene are SGHDT and YYEEEE. CDR3 in DNA: TGTGCCAGCAGCCGTGGACATCTGAGGGAACAGCCCCAGCATTTT. Protein sequence: CASSRGHLREQPQHF. The full variable domain, rest sourced from reference TRBV5-6 and TRBJ1-5, is DAGVTQSPTHLIKTRGQQVTLRCSPKSGHDTVSWYQQALGQGPQFIFQYYEEEERQRGNFPDRFSGHQFPNYSSELNVNALLLGDSALYLCASSRGHLREQPQHFGDGTRLSIL.

Remarks on this clonotype: Given the absence of the conserved phenylalanine or tryptophan at the CDR3 end, a read error is likely. The chain carries TRBV6-2 or TRBV6-3 and TRBJ1-2, with TRBD1 matching 7 bases. CDR3 length equals 13 residues. Per germline, CDR1 MNHEY and CDR2 SVGEGT. The CDR3 DNA reads as TGTGCTAGAGATCGGGACAGCGTCCAGGGCTACACCTCC. It yields the protein CARDRDSVQGYTS.

The table lists this clonotype with many counts. This chain uses TRBV4-1 with TRBJ1-5; D gene unclear. Germline V gives CDR1 MGHRA, CDR2 YSYEKL. V was cut by 6 bases and J by 3 bases, with 9 bases left in between. This CDR3 region has 13 residues. The CDR3 here is CASSTDPNQPQHF. The CDR3 DNA reads TGCGCCAGCAGTACAGACCCCAATCAGCCCCAGCATTTT.

The genes are TRBV7-2 and TRBJ1-4; TRBD1 is a possible D gene (5 bases). V lost 5 bases, J lost 8 bases, and 15 bases lay in between. The CDR3 is 14 amino acids. The germline gives CDR1 SGHTA, CDR2 FQGNSA. DNA for the CDR3: TGTGCCAGCAGCCCGCGGCCGGGGGGAGAAAAACTGTTTTTT. It translates to CASSPRPGGEKLFF.

This chain joins TRBV2 and TRBJ2-5, with TRBD2 identical over 8 bases. This CDR3 comprises 16 residues. V shed 2 bases and J 1 base; nucleotides not matched to a gene: 6. The germline V gene encodes CDR1 SNHLY and CDR2 FYNNEI. The CDR3 DNA reads TGTGCCAGCAGTGAATTCAGCGGGAGTCCCCAAGAGACCCAGTACTTC. It is translated as CASSEFSGSPQETQYF.

The chain joins TRBV20-1 to TRBJ2-7; perhaps D is TRBD1 or TRBD2 (6 bases each). Deletions cut 6 bases from V and 2 bases from J, with 17 bases between. The CDR3 consists of 14 residues. In germline, CDR1 is DFQATT, CDR2 SNEGSKA (reference sequence). CDR3 in DNA: TGCAGTGCCCTCCGGGGGACACCGGCCTACGAGCAGTACTTC. Translating it yields CSALRGTPAYEQYF.

This clonotype was found a few times. V gene TRBV20-1 combines with J gene TRBJ1-2; D may be TRBD1 (5 bases). There are 14 residues in the CDR3. The V end lost 0 bases, the J end lost 8 bases, and 16 bases lay between the germline ends. Germline loops: CDR1 DFQATT, CDR2 SNEGSKA (reference sequence). CDR3 bases: TGCAGTGCTAGAGATTCCGGCAGGGTAGACGGCTACACCTTC. This sequence encodes CSARDSGRVDGYTF.